What follows is one T cell receptor beta chain and its context. Original analysis: From reference gene primer amplification, estimates of nucleated cell counts were derived. Method: immunoSEQ multiplex PCR; TCRdb's copy keeps in-frame clones and lacks some. Clonal size and the V and J genes are those of that table, whereas D and trimming came from the DNA. The repertoire holds 50,000 to 75,000 clones, 79% seen once, with roughly 3% in the top ten. This sample is part of a study of blood T cell repertoires in COVID-19. V was pared by 3 bases and J by 5 bases, with 12 bases of the junction left unmatched. This CDR3 has 16 amino acids. The germline V gene has CDR1 MDHEN and CDR2 SYDVKM.

The sequencing sample was made of peripheral blood. This TCR derives from a man in his fifties or sixties with acute or convalescent COVID-19. The chain is built from TRBV28 and TRBJ2-5, with 7 bases lining up with TRBD1. The CDR3 DNA sequence: TGTGCCAGCAGTTTTCCCAGACAGGGTGGGCGCGAGACCCAGTACTTC. Amino acid sequence: CASSFPRQGGRETQYF.